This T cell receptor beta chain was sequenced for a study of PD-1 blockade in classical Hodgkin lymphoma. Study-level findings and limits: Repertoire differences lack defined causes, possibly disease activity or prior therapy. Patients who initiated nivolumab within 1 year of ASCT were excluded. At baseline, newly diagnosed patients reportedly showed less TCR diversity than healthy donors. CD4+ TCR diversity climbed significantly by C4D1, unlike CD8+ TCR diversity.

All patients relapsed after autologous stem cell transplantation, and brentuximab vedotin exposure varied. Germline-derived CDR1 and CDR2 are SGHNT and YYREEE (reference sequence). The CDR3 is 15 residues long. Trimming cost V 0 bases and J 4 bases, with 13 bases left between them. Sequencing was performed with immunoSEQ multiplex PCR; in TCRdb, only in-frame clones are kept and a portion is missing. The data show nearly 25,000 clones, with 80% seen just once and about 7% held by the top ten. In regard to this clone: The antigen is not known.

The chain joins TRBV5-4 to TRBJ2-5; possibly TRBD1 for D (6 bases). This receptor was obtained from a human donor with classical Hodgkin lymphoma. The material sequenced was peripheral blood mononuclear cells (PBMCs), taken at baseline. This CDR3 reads CASSLGGQQGETQYF. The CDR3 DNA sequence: TGTGCCAGCAGCTTGGGAGGACAGCAAGGAGAGACCCAGTACTTC.